This T cell receptor beta chain was found in a study of blood T cell repertoires in COVID-19 (TCRdb year 2020). Regarding the complete study: Samples covering the acute and convalescent phases of COVID-19 were provided by collaborators in the United States, Italy and Spain. A freely available public database, intended as a resource for researchers studying the immune response to SARS-CoV-2, is where the repertoires were released. The samples were drawn from the first 160 participants of the ongoing ImmuneRACE study and from 1,254 subjects provided by 6 global collaborators. A de-identified subject ID, COVID-19 status, age in years and sex were almost always included in the sample metadata. Subjects who had been exposed to COVID-19, were actively infected with it, or had recovered from it provided the deeply sampled blood TCRbeta repertoires that made up the dataset. The material from the prospective study consisted of cDNA or gDNA derived from T cells, B-cell-depleted T cells, or PBMCs. Where HLA class I and class II types were available, the types were taken from metadata supplied by the sample provider, not from assay-based typing. What the research found in general, with its limitations: The amount of clinical and demographic metadata varied by source and participant and was provided uncurated.

In the prospective study, participants were roughly 18 to 95 years old, resided in 25 or so geographic areas of the United States, and were enrolled through a virtual design. In the prospective study, participants were assigned to cohorts based on the clinical history participants reported in a screening survey and a study questionnaire. ImmuneRACE Cohort 3 recovered participants were defined by two consecutive negative NP/OP PCR tests, healthcare professional clearance, or symptom resolution. Each participant in the prospective study had whole blood, serum and a nasopharyngeal or oropharyngeal swab collected by mobile phlebotomists. Additional blood draws and questionnaires over an approximately two-month period could optionally be provided by prospective study participants. Blood samples from the prospective study were shipped frozen or at room temperature prior to DNA extraction. Trimming removed 3 bases from V and 4 bases from J, leaving 10 bases between the germline ends. Spanning cysteine to phenylalanine, the CDR3 consists of 15 amino acids. The CDR3 DNA has 45 bases and is translated from base 1. From the germline V gene, CDR1 is SGHDN and CDR2 is FVKESK.

TCRbeta CDR3 regions were amplified from genomic DNA by means of the immunoSEQ Assay, a bias-controlled multiplex PCR. Per the authors' processing: The number of nucleated cells in each sample was estimated from the amplification of reference gene primers within the assay. To quantify the absolute abundance of each unique TCRbeta CDR3 rearrangement, sequence reads were collapsed and filtered. For each sample, productive Simpson clonality was calculated by taking the square root of Simpson's diversity index across productive rearrangements. Drawn from immuneACCESS, this table holds only the in-frame rearrangements with V and J called that TCRdb kept. Clones are partly lost; checked studies trace under half to an unresolved V gene and leave the rest unexplained. V and J calls plus clone size are reproduced from that table; the DNA served to infer D and trimming. In all, the sample holds 250,000 to 400,000 clones, and 70% to 90% of those were seen once. Approximately 5.3% of the sample belongs to the ten largest clones.

Points on this clone: Its recognized antigen is unknown. The record has no base qualities; no much larger clone is one base away.

This receptor chain uses TRBV14 and TRBJ2-6; TRBD1 is possibly the D segment (6 matching bases). The sequenced material came from PBMCs or T cells enriched from blood (not recorded which). The origin of this receptor is a woman aged 25 to 39 who had recovered from COVID-19. The bases are TGTGCCAGCAGCCACCTTGGACAGGGGGCCAACGTCCTGACTTTC. This yields the protein CASSHLGQGANVLTF.